The 22 T cell receptor beta chains in this list originate from one sample, sequenced in a study of CD8+CD57+ T cells in acquired aplastic anemia. The sequenced patients had an expansion of CD8+CD57+ cells seen by flow cytometry. Genomic DNA templated the TCR beta VDJ and CDR3 profiling. TCRdb analysed the reads with MiXCR anew, one entry per CDR3 protein. The data contain 170,000 or so distinct CDR3 sequences, more than 60% of them singletons. What was sequenced was sorted CD4+, CD8+, or CD8+CD57+ T cells (not recorded which) from PBMCs. These receptors were obtained from a human donor with aplastic anemia.

This chain connects TRBV19 to TRBJ2-1; D unclear. CDR1 is LNHDA and CDR2 is SQIVND in the germline V gene (reference sequence). The V gene lost 5 bases and the J gene lost 6 bases, with 8 bases spanning the gap. The CDR3 loop spans 12 amino acids. DNA for the CDR3: TGTGCCAGTAGTTTCAGGAGCAATGAGCAGTTCTTC. It codes for CASSFRSNEQFF.

This clonotype has at least ten counts. The chain recombines TRBV5-1 with TRBJ2-5; D is perhaps TRBD2 (5 bases). This CDR3 has 14 amino acids. Per germline, CDR1 SGHRS and CDR2 YFSETQ. Trimming left V 4 bases short and J 0 bases short, with 10 bases between. The CDR3 region is CASSPAGYQETQYF. CDR3 bases: TGCGCCAGCAGCCCGGCGGGTTACCAAGAGACCCAGTACTTC.

V is TRBV20-1 and J is TRBJ1-1; D may be TRBD1 (6 bases). The CDR3 is made up of 12 amino acids. CDR1 is DFQATT, CDR2 SNEGSKA, per germline (reference sequence). The germline V and J ends were trimmed by 3 bases and 6 bases, with 11 bases remaining between them. The CDR3 reads CSARLTGSEAFF. In DNA form, the CDR3 reads TGCAGTGCTAGGCTCACAGGGTCTGAAGCTTTCTTT.

The chain is built from TRBV30 and TRBJ2-7; no reliable D call. The CDR3 totals 12 residues. V gave up 3 bases and J gave up 0 bases, with 6 bases separating them. Germline V gene lookup returns CDR1 GTSNPN and CDR2 SVGIG (reference sequence). CDR3 sequence: CAWRGFSYEQYF. The CDR3 region has the DNA TGTGCCTGGAGGGGTTTCTCCTACGAGCAGTACTTC.

The count of this clonotype is one. The J gene is TRBJ2-7, the V gene TRBV5-6, with D possibly being TRBD2 (6 bases). Looked up from germline, CDR1 is SGHDT and CDR2 is YYEEEE. CDR3 length: 15 amino acids. The V gene lost 4 bases and the J gene lost 3 bases, with 17 bases spanning the gap. CDR3: CASSGRVGSSYEQYF. Here the CDR3 DNA reads TGTGCCAGCAGCGGAAGGGTCGGGAGTAGCTACGAGCAGTACTTC.

The gene calls are TRBV7-4 and TRBJ2-7; D not resolved. The CDR3 contains 13 residues. Trimming took 1 base from V and 3 from J, leaving 7 bases between them. Germline V CDR1 and CDR2: SGHVT, SQSDAQ. CDR3 coding DNA: TGTGCCAGCAGCTTAGGGAGCTACTACGAGCAGTACTTC. It encodes CASSLGSYYEQYF.

In this sample, this clonotype turned up many times. The V and J genes are TRBV7-9 and TRBJ2-5; no reliable D call. The CDR3 contains 17 residues. The V gene lost 0 bases and the J gene lost 5 bases, with 19 bases spanning the gap. The germline CDR1 and CDR2 sequences are SEHNR and FQNEAQ (reference sequence). The CDR3 region is CASSLAYSVEPRETQYF. The CDR3 DNA follows: TGTGCCAGCAGCTTAGCGTATTCGGTCGAGCCGCGGGAGACCCAGTACTTC. Based on the CDR3 plus reference TRBV7-9 and TRBJ2-5, the full variable domain is DTGVSQNPRHKITKRGQNVTFRCDPISEHNRLYWYRQTLGQGPEFLTYFQNEAQLEKSRLLSDRFSAERPKGSFSTLEIQRTEQGDSAMYLCASSLAYSVEPRETQYFGPGTRLLVL.

V is TRBV5-1 and J is TRBJ2-3; perhaps TRBD2 as D (7 bases). Germline values: CDR1 SGHRS, CDR2 YFSETQ. V lost 0 bases and J 2 bases, leaving 13 bases between the germline ends. There are 16 residues in the CDR3. The CDR3 region has the DNA TGCGCCAGCAGCTTGGAGGGGGAGGGGTCCACAGATACGCAGTATTTT. It yields the protein CASSLEGEGSTDTQYF.

This chain uses TRBV19 with TRBJ2-7, with 10 bases lining up with TRBD1. Germline V lookup: CDR1 LNHDA, CDR2 SQIVND (reference sequence). This CDR3 has 15 amino acids. V was pared by 5 bases and J by 5 bases, with 9 bases of the junction left unmatched. The CDR3 region has the DNA TGTGCCAGTAGTCCGTTGGGGACAGGGGAGCACGAGCAGTACTTC. It translates to CASSPLGTGEHEQYF.

The rearrangement uses TRBV10-3 and TRBJ1-1; TRBD1 is a possible D gene (5 bases). The CDR3 is made up of 13 amino acids. Germline V CDR1 and CDR2: ENHRY, SYGVKD. The germline V and J ends were trimmed by 0 bases and 6 bases, with 8 bases remaining between them. CDR3 region: CAISESTTAEAFF. As DNA, the CDR3 is TGTGCCATCAGTGAGTCGACGACAGCTGAAGCTTTCTTT.

CDR3 nucleotide sequence: TGTGCCAGCAGCTTATCAGCAGGGGTCGATACGCAGTATTTT. Protein sequence: CASSLSAGVDTQYF. The chain links TRBV7-3 to TRBJ2-3, with a weak D call TRBD1 (6 bases). CDR1 and CDR2 from the germline V gene are SGHTA and FQGTGA. V lost 2 bases to trimming and J lost 6 bases, with 12 bases between them. The CDR3 covers 14 residues. The variable domain in full, with the rest retrieved from reference TRBV7-3 and TRBJ2-3, is GAGVSQTPSNKVTEKGKYVELRCDPISGHTALYWYRQSLGQGPEFLIYFQGTGAADDSGLPNDRFFAVRPEGSVSTLKIQRTERGDSAVYLCASSLSAGVDTQYFGPGTRLTVL.

The chain uses TRBV5-1 and TRBJ2-7; D ambiguous. Deletions cut 0 bases from V and 0 bases from J, with 7 bases between. Per germline, CDR1 SGHRS and CDR2 YFSETQ. This CDR3 is 14 amino acids long. The CDR3 DNA follows: TGCGCCAGCAGCTTGGACAACTACTCCTACGAGCAGTACTTC. Translating gives CASSLDNYSYEQYF.

This clonotype was found many times. This sequence joins TRBV11-2 and TRBJ1-3; 7 nucleotides align to TRBD1. The CDR3 length is 17 residues. Losses at the gene ends were 1 base for V and 0 bases for J; bases not matched to a gene: 6. CDR1 is SGHAT, CDR2 FQNNGV, per germline. The CDR3 loop is CASSLVVGQHSGNTIYF. CDR3 coding DNA: TGTGCCAGCAGCTTAGTGGTGGGACAGCACTCTGGAAACACCATATATTTT. Full variable domain (missing parts from reference TRBV11-2 and TRBJ1-3): EAGVAQSPRYKIIEKRQSVAFWCNPISGHATLYWYQQILGQGPKLLIQFQNNGVVDDSQLPKDRFSAERLKGVDSTLKIQPAKLEDSAVYLCASSLVVGQHSGNTIYFGEGSWLTVV.

This clonotype appeared a few times. The V gene is TRBV24-1, the J gene TRBJ2-2; TRBD2 matches 7 bases. The CDR3 sequence is 15 residues long. Germline V lookup: CDR1 KGHDR, CDR2 SFDVKD. With 3 bases clipped from V and 7 bases from J, the junction kept 7 bases outside the gene matches. The CDR3 protein is CATSDRLGRVGELFF. Here the CDR3 DNA reads TGTGCCACCAGTGATCGTTTGGGGAGGGTCGGGGAGCTGTTTTTT.

The chain recombines TRBV19 with TRBJ1-4, with 7 bases that match TRBD1. This CDR3 is 14 amino acids long. Germline lookup yields CDR1 LNHDA and CDR2 SQIVND (reference sequence). With 7 bases clipped from V and 8 bases from J, the junction kept 10 bases outside the gene matches. CDR3 in amino acids: CASTSGTVGEKLFF. The CDR3 coding sequence is TGTGCCAGTACCTCCGGGACAGTCGGGGAAAAACTGTTTTTT.

To note about this clonotype: Likely a read error: the CDR3 ends without its conserved phenylalanine or tryptophan. This chain joins TRBV2 and TRBJ2-7, with a possible D match to TRBD1 (6 bases). Germline-derived CDR1 and CDR2 are SNHLY and FYNNEI. CDR3 length: 12 amino acids. CDR3: CASSYRVYEQYL. CDR3 nucleotides: TGTGCTAGCAGCTACAGGGTCTACGAGCAGTACCTC.

V is TRBV29-1 and J is TRBJ1-2; D may be TRBD1 (6 bases). This CDR3 is built from 13 residues. CDR1 SQVTM and CDR2 ANQGSEA come from the germline V gene. V shed 7 bases and J shed 1 base, with 13 bases lying between them. CDR3: CSGGTGHNYGYTF. The CDR3 bases are TGCAGCGGGGGGACGGGACATAACTATGGCTACACCTTC.

Comment on this clonotype: This may stem from a read error, because a much larger clone lies one nucleotide away. Without the conserved terminal phenylalanine or tryptophan, this CDR3 likely stems from a read error. The V call is TRBV2, the J call TRBJ2-7; D is unclear. In germline, CDR1 is SNHLY, CDR2 FYNNEI. The CDR3 is 11 amino acids. V shed 4 bases and J shed 1 base, with 2 bases lying between them. The CDR3 here is CASSGSYEQYL. As DNA, the CDR3 is TGTGCCAGCAGTGGGTCCTACGAGCAGTACCTC.

The chain recombines TRBV6-1 with TRBJ2-4; no reliable D call. The V gene's germline CDR1 is MNHNS and CDR2 SASEGT. The CDR3 loop spans 11 amino acids. V gave up 2 bases and J gave up 11 bases, with 7 bases separating them. The CDR3 DNA is TGTGCCAGCAGTGAACTCGGACTTCAGTACTTC. Protein sequence: CASSELGLQYF.

The V gene is TRBV19, the J gene TRBJ1-1, with D possibly matching TRBD1 (5 bases). Trimming left V 4 bases short and J 3 bases short, with 12 bases between. The CDR3 runs 14 residues. The germline V gene encodes CDR1 LNHDA and CDR2 SQIVND (reference sequence). This CDR3 reads CASSNRQIYTEAFF. The DNA for the CDR3 is TGTGCCAGTAGTAACCGACAGATTTACACTGAAGCTTTCTTT.

This clonotype appeared many times. The chain joins TRBV29-1 to TRBJ2-1; 8 bases line up with TRBD2. The CDR3 covers 16 residues. CDR1 SQVTM and CDR2 ANQGSEA come from the germline V gene. With V trimmed by 0 bases and J by 2 bases, 6 bases remained unmatched. CDR3 loop: CSVEEGAGGTYNEQFF. CDR3 sequence (DNA): TGCAGCGTTGAAGAGGGGGCGGGGGGAACCTACAATGAGCAGTTCTTC.

This clonotype was observed at least ten times. V and J are TRBV2 and TRBJ2-4; D perhaps matches TRBD2 (5 bases). The CDR3 extends over 14 amino acids. The V gene lost 3 bases and the J gene lost 5 bases, with 11 bases spanning the gap. Looked up from germline, CDR1 is SNHLY and CDR2 is FYNNEI. Here the CDR3 reads CASSEWAGENIQYF. The CDR3, as DNA: TGTGCCAGCAGTGAGTGGGCGGGCGAAAACATTCAGTACTTC. Combining the CDR3 with reference TRBV2 and TRBJ2-4 gives the whole variable domain EPEVTQTPSHQVTQMGQEVILRCVPISNHLYFYWYRQILGQKVEFLVSFYNNEISEKSEIFDDQFSVERPDGSNFTLKIRSTKLEDSAMYFCASSEWAGENIQYFGAGTRLSVL.